This TCR beta chain was captured in a study of blood T cell repertoires in COVID-19. Study at large: Sites in the United States, Italy and Spain provided acute and convalescent COVID-19 samples. Sources were T cells, B-cell-depleted T cells, or PBMCs; the material itself was cDNA or gDNA.

Clinical history reported by participants formed the basis on which cohorts were assigned. Trimming removed 4 bases from V and 1 base from J; junction bases left unmatched: 3. This CDR3 is 15 amino acids long. Germline CDR1 and CDR2: MNHEY and SMNVEV (reference sequence). Repertoires were generated with immunoSEQ multiplex PCR, while TCRdb's copy carries only in-frame clones and drops some. The table lists 170,000 or so clones, around 89% of them singletons, with about 6.6% in the top ten. Material: PBMCs or T cells enriched from blood (not recorded which). This TCR was recovered from a woman aged 45-65 years who had recovered from COVID-19. The genes are TRBV27 and TRBJ2-2; 7 bases match TRBD2. DNA of the CDR3: TGTGCCAGCAGTTCGGGGAGGGGGAACACCGGGGAGCTGTTTTTT. This translates into CASSSGRGNTGELFF.